Listed here are 2 T cell receptor beta chains from one sample, sequenced in a study of CD8 T cells in Susac syndrome. With random hexamers, reverse transcription was performed on about 0.45 to 1 ug of RNA. MiXCR was run by TCRdb on the immunoSEQ multiplex PCR reads, yielding one entry per CDR3 protein. The sample yields tens of thousands of distinct CDR3 sequences, about 96% seen once. The sequencing sample was made of CD8+ T cells from PBMCs. Every receptor here comes from a human donor with Susac syndrome.

This chain connects TRBV7-6 to TRBJ2-5; unclear D gene. V lost 6 bases and J lost 5, with 13 bases in between. Germline V gene lookup returns CDR1 SGHVS and CDR2 FNYEAQ. The CDR3 is 13 residues long. The CDR3 bases are TGTGCCAGCAGTTCTCAGCCCCGGGAGACCCAGTACTTC. The encoded protein is CASSSQPRETQYF.

This rearrangement joins TRBV7-2 to TRBJ2-5; TRBD1 aligns across 9 bases. Per the germline V gene, CDR1 is SGHTA and CDR2 is FQGNSA. The V segment lost 5 bases and the J segment 4 bases; nucleotides outside the gene matches: 5. The CDR3 is made up of 14 amino acids. The CDR3 spells CASSDRGSRETQYF. The DNA of the CDR3 is TGTGCCAGCAGCGACAGGGGGTCTCGAGAGACCCAGTACTTC.